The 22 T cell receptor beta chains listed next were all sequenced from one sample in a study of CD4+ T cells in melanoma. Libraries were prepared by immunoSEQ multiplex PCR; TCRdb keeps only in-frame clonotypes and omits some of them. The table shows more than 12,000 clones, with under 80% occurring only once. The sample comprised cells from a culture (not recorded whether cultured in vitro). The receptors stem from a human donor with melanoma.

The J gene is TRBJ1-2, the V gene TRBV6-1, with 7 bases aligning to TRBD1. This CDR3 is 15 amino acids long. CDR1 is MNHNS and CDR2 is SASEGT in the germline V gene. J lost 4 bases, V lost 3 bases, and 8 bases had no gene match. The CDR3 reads CASSDRGGQIYGYTF. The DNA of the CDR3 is TGTGCCAGCAGTGATAGAGGGGGACAGATCTATGGCTACACCTTC.

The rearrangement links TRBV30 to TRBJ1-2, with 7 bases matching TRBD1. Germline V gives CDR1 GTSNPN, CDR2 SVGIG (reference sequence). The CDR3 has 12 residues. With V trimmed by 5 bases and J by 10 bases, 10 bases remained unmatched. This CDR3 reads CAWRSRGRVYTF. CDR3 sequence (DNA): TGTGCCTGGCGGAGTAGGGGGCGCGTCTACACCTTC. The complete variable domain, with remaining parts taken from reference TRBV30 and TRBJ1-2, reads SQTIHQWPATLVQPVGSPLSLECTVEGTSNPNLYWYRQAAGRGLQLLFYSVGIGQISSEVPQNLSASRPQDRQFILSSKKLLLSDSGFYLCAWRSRGRVYTFGSGTRLTVV.

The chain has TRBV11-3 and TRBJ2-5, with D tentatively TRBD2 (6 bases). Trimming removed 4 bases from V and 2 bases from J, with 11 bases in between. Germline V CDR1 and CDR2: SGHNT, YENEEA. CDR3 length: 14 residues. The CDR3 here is CASSSSTSQETQYF. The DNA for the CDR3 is TGTGCCAGCAGCTCCTCGACTAGTCAAGAGACCCAGTACTTC.

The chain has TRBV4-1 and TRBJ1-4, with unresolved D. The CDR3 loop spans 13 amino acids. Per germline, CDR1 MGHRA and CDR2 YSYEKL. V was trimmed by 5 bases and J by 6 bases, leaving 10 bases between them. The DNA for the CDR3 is TGCGCCAGCAGCGATAGAATCTATGAAAAACTGTTTTTT. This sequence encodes CASSDRIYEKLFF.

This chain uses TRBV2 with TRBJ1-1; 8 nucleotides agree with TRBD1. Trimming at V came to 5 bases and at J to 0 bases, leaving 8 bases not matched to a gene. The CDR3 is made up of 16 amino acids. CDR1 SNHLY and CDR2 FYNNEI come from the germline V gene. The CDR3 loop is CASSPIRDRMNTEAFF. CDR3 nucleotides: TGTGCCAGCAGTCCAATAAGGGACAGGATGAACACTGAAGCTTTCTTT.

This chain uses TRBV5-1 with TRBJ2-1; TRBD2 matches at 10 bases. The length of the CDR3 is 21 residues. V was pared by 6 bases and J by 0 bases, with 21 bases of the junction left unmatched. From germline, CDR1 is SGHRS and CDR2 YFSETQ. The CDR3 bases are TGCGCCAGCAAGCCCTACCCAATAGCGGGGGGTCGAAAAAGCTCCTACAATGAGCAGTTCTTC. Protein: CASKPYPIAGGRKSSYNEQFF. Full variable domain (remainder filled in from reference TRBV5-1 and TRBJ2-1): KAGVTQTPRYLIKTRGQQVTLSCSPISGHRSVSWYQQTPGQGLQFLFEYFSETQRNKGNFPGRFSGRQFSNSRSEMNVSTLELGDSALYLCASKPYPIAGGRKSSYNEQFFGPGTRLTVL.

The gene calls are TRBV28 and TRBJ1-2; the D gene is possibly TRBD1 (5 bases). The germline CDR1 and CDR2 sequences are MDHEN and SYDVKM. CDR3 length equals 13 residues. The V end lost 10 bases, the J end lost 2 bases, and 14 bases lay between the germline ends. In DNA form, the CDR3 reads TGTGCCACCCGGCGGGGCTGGAACTATGGCTACACCTTC. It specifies CATRRGWNYGYTF.

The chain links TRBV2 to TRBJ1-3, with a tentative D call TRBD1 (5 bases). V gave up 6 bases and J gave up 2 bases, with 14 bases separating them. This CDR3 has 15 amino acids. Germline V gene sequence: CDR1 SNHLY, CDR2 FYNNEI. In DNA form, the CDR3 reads TGTGCCAGCAGACGGACTCAGGGAACTGGAAACACCATATATTTT. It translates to CASRRTQGTGNTIYF.

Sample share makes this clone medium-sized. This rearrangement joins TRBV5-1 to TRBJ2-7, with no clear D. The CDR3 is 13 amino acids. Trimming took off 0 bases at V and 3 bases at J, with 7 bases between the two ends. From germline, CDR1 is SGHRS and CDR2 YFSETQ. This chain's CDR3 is CASSLGQIYEQYF. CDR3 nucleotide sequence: TGCGCCAGCAGCTTGGGTCAGATCTACGAGCAGTACTTC.

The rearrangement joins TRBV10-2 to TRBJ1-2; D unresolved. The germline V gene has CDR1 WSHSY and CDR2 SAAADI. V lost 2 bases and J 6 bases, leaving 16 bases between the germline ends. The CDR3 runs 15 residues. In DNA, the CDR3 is TGCGCCAGCAGTGAGAGGGCAGGCCGGGGAGATGGCTACACCTTC. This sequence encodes CASSERAGRGDGYTF.

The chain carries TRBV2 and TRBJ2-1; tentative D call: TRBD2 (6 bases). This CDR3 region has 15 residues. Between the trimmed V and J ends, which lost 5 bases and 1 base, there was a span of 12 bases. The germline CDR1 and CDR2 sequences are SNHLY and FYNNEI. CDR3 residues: CASSSTSVSYNEQFF. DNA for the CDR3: TGTGCCAGCAGTTCGACTAGTGTATCCTACAATGAGCAGTTCTTC.

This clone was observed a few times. The CDR3 nucleotides read TGTGCCTGGAGGGTGACGGTTTCTAATGAAAAACTGTTTTTT. This encodes CAWRVTVSNEKLFF. The chain joins TRBV30 to TRBJ1-4; D unclear. V lost 3 bases and J 3 bases, leaving 11 bases between the germline ends. CDR1 is GTSNPN and CDR2 is SVGIG in the germline V gene (reference sequence). This CDR3 region has 14 residues.

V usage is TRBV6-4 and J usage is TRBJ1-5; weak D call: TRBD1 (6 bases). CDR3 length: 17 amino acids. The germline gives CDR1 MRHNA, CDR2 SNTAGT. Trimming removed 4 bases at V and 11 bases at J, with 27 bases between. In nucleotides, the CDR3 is TGTGCCAGCAGTGGGCGGTTTATCGGGGGGCCTTGGGAGGCCCAGCATTTT. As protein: CASSGRFIGGPWEAQHF.

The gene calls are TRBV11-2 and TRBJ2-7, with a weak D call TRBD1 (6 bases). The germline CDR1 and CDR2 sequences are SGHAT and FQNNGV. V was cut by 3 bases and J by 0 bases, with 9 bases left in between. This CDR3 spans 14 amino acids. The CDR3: CASSFETGSYEQYF. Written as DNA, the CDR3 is TGTGCCAGCAGCTTCGAGACAGGCTCCTACGAGCAGTACTTC. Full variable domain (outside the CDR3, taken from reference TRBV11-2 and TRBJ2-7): EAGVAQSPRYKIIEKRQSVAFWCNPISGHATLYWYQQILGQGPKLLIQFQNNGVVDDSQLPKDRFSAERLKGVDSTLKIQPAKLEDSAVYLCASSFETGSYEQYFGPGTRLTVT.

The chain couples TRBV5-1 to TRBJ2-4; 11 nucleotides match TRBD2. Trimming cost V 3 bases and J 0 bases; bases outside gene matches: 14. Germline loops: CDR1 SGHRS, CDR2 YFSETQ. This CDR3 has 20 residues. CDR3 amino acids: CASSYGGVWTSGLAKNIQYF. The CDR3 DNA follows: TGCGCCAGCAGCTACGGTGGAGTCTGGACTAGCGGGCTAGCCAAAAACATTCAGTACTTC.

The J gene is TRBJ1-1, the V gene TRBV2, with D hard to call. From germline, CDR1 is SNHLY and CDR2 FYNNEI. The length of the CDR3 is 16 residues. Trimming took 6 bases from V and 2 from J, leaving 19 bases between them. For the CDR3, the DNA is TGTGCCAGCAGCCCAGGATTCCGGACGGGAAACACTGAAGCTTTCTTT. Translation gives CASSPGFRTGNTEAFF.

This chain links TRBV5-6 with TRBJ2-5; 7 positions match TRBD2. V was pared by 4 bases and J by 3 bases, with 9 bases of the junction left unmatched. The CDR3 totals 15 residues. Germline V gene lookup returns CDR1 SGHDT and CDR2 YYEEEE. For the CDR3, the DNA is TGTGCCAGCAGCCCCAGAGGACTAGTTGAAGAGACCCAGTACTTC. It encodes CASSPRGLVEETQYF. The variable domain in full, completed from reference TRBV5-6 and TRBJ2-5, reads DAGVTQSPTHLIKTRGQQVTLRCSPKSGHDTVSWYQQALGQGPQFIFQYYEEEERQRGNFPDRFSGHQFPNYSSELNVNALLLGDSALYLCASSPRGLVEETQYFGPGTRLLVL.

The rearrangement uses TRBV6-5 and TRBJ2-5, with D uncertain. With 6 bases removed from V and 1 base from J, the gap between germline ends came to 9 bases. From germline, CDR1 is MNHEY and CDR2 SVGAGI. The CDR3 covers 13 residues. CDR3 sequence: CASSRHLQETQYF. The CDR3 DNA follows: TGTGCCAGCAGCCGACACCTCCAAGAGACCCAGTACTTC.

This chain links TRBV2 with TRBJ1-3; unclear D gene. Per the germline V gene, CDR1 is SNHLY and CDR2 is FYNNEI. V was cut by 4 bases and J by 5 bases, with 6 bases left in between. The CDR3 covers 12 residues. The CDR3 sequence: CASSALRNTIYF. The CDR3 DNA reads TGTGCCAGCAGTGCCCTTAGAAACACCATATATTTT. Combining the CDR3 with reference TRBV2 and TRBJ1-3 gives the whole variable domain EPEVTQTPSHQVTQMGQEVILRCVPISNHLYFYWYRQILGQKVEFLVSFYNNEISEKSEIFDDQFSVERPDGSNFTLKIRSTKLEDSAMYFCASSALRNTIYFGEGSWLTVV.

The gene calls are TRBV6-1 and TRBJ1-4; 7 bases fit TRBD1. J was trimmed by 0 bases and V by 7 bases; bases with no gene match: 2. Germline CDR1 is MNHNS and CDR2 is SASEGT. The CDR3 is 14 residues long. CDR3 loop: CASIRGPTNEKLFF. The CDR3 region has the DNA TGTGCCAGCATTAGGGGGCCAACTAATGAAAAACTGTTTTTT.

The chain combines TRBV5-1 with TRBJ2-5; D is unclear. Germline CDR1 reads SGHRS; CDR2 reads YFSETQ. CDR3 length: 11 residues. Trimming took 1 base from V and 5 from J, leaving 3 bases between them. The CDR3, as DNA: TGCGCCAGCAGCTTGTTCGAGACCCAGTACTTC. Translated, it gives CASSLFETQYF.

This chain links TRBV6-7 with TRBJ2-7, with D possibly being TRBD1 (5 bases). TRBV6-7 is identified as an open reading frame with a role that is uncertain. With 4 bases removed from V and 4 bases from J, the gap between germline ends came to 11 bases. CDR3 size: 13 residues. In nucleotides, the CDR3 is TGTGCCAGCAGTTCAGGGCGTCAGTACGAGCAGTACTTC. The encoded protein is CASSSGRQYEQYF.